The present TCR beta chain was sequenced within a study of graft-versus-host responses after intestinal transplantation listed by TCRdb under 2021. Broadly, across the study: Multivisceral, liver-intestinal, or isolated intestinal transplants were received by the recipients. After intestinal transplantation, graft-versus-host and host-versus-graft alloreactive T cell clones were followed in the graft, circulation and bone marrow using bulk TCR-beta CDR3 sequencing. A cohort of about two dozen intestinal transplant recipients, including one retransplant, was enrolled, and a few patients lacking pretransplant specimens were excluded. Alloreactive clones were identified by sequencing pre-transplant mixed lymphocyte reaction products and comparing these products with unstimulated pre-transplant donor and recipient T cells. A peak of at least 4% donor T cells among recipient peripheral blood mononuclear cells was the definition used for donor T cell macrochimerism. Instead of going to the commercial service, samples from a few later patients were sequenced in-house on an Illumina MiSeq and processed with MiXCR. Anti-thymocyte globulin induction was given to all recipients, followed by maintenance tacrolimus and steroids for two to four years. Study-wide findings and limitations: GvH clones turned up in recipient bone marrow, with some appearing earlier in ileal mucosa or blood, a pattern consistent with an intestinal mucosal origin. The relatively low number and heterogeneity of intestinal transplant patients limited the conclusions. Peak levels of circulating GvH clones were associated with declines in HvG clones early after transplant. High GvH to HvG T cell clonal ratios were observed in the allografts of patients with donor T cell macrochimerism.

This clone was seen a handful of times. One base away there is no much larger clone; base qualities are not given. Library preparation employed the immunoSEQ multiplex PCR assay. For most patients, genomic DNA was isolated with the Qiagen DNeasy Blood and Tissue Kit and sent frozen to Adaptive Biotechnologies for TCR sequencing. For most patients, high-throughput TCR-beta CDR3 sequencing of genomic DNA was performed by Adaptive Biotechnologies. The authors' pipeline ran thus. Adaptive's ImmunoSEQ software was the source of the TCR sequencing data for around 20 patients, while a few other patients were processed with MiXCR and VDJtools. To correct CD4 versus CD8 sorting errors, any sequence found in both subsets at a frequency ratio below 5:1 was removed. CDR3 nucleotide sequences shared between donor and recipient were removed because their origin could not be assigned. At least 2-fold expansion over unstimulated cells and a minimum CFSE-low frequency of 0.002% (template counts) or 0.001% (read counts) were required for clones to be classified as alloreactive. Clones detected in sequenced pre-transplant spleen, lymph node, or MLR CFSE-low populations of the donor or recipient were defined as mappable. Cumulative frequency of alloreactive clones was calculated as a percentage of all sequences weighted by copy number. TCRdb obtained this table from immuneACCESS and retained in-frame rearrangements with V and J assigned. These tables miss some clones; where compared with another copy, unresolved V genes account for less than half of the shortfall, and the remainder is unexplained. V, J and clone size are taken as reported in that table, and D and trimming were inferred from the DNA itself. This sample lists 20,000 to 25,000 clones; approximately 40% were detected once. The top ten clones comprise more than 1.5% of the sample.

The CDR3 measures 12 amino acids from cysteine to phenylalanine. Just the 36-base CDR3 DNA is kept, in frame starting at base 1. CDR1 and CDR2, looked up from the germline V gene, are KGHSH and LQKENI. V and J are truncated by 3 bases and 3 bases respectively, leaving an intervening sequence of 6 bases. Read against the paper, the sample's time point label means: cells obtained before transplantation from donor or recipient. In the mixed lymphocyte reactions, roughly 200,000 CFSE-labeled pre-transplant responders were plated with roughly 200,000 irradiated violet-dye-labeled stimulators and cultured for roughly six days. After the mixed lymphocyte reaction, proliferating CD3+CD4+CFSE-low and CD3+CD8+CFSE-low responder cells were FACS-sorted on a BD Influx sorter.

This receptor chain uses TRBV18 and TRBJ2-7, with no D gene named confidently. Specimen: alloreactive CD8+ T cells from a mixed lymphocyte reaction culture, collected before intestinal transplant. What the cell subset or site label conveys for this sample: CFSE-low proliferating T cells sorted from approximately six-day pre-transplant mixed lymphocyte reaction (GvH or HvG direction). The source of this sequence is a human patient who received an intestinal transplant. The DNA sequence reads TGTGCCAGCTCACCTAGGAGCTACGAGCAGTACTTC. This codes for CASSPRSYEQYF.